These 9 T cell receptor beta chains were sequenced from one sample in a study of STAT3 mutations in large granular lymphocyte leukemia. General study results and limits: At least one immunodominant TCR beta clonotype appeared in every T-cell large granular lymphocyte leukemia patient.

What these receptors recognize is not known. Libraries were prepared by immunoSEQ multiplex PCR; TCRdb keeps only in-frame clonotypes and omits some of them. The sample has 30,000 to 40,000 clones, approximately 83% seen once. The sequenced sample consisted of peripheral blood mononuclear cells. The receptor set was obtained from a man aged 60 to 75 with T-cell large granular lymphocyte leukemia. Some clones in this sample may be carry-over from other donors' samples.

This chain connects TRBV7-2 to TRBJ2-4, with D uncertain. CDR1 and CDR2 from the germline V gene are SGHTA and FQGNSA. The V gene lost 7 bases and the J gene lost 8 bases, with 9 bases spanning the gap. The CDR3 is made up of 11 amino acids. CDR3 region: CASTLEDIQYF. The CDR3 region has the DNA TGTGCCAGCACCCTTGAGGACATTCAGTACTTC.

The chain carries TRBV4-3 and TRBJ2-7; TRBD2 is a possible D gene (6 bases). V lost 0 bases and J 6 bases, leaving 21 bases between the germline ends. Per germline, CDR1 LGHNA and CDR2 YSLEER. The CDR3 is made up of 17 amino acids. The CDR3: CASSQDRGGKSRGEQYF. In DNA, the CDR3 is TGCGCCAGCAGCCAAGATCGAGGCGGGAAGTCCCGGGGCGAGCAGTACTTC.

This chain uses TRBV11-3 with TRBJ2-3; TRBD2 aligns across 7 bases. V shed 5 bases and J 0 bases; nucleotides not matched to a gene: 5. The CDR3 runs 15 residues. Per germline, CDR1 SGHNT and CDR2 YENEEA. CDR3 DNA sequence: TGTGCCAGCAGCCCCCGGGGGGTAAGCACAGATACGCAGTATTTT. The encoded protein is CASSPRGVSTDTQYF.

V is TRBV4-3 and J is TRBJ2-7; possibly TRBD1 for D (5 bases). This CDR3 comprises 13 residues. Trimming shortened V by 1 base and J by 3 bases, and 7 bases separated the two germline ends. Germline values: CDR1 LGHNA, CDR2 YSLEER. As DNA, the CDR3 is TGCGCCAGCAGCCAAGCAGGGAACTACGAGCAGTACTTC. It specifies CASSQAGNYEQYF.

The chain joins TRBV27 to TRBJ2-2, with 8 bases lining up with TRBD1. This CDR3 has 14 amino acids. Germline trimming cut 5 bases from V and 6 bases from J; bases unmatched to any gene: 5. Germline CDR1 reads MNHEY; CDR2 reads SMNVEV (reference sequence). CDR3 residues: CASSTTQGAGELFF. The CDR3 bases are TGTGCCAGCAGTACTACACAGGGGGCCGGGGAGCTGTTTTTT.

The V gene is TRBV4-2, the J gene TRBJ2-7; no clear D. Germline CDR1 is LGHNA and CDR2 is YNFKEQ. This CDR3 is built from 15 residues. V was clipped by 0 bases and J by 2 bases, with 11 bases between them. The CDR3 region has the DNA TGTGCCAGCAGCCAAGAGGCGGTCGTTGCCTACGAGCAGTACTTC. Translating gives CASSQEAVVAYEQYF.

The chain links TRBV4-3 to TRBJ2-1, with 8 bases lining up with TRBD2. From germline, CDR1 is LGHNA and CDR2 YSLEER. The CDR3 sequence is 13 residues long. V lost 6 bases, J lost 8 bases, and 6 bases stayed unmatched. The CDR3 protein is CASSRRGGDEQFF. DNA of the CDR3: TGCGCCAGCAGTCGTCGGGGGGGCGATGAGCAGTTCTTC.

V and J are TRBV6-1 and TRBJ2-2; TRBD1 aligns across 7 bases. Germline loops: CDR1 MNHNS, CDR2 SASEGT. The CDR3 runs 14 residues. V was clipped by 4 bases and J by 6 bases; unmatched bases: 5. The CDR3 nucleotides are TGTGCCAGCAGTGGCGGACAGGAGGCCGGGGAGCTGTTTTTT. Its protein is CASSGGQEAGELFF.

CDR3 coding DNA: TGTGCCAGCTCAGAGGCTAGCGAGGGTCTTGAGCAGTTCTTC. It is translated as CASSEASEGLEQFF. The rearrangement joins TRBV18 to TRBJ2-1, with a weak D call TRBD2 (6 bases). Per the germline V gene, CDR1 is KGHSH and CDR2 is LQKENI. This CDR3 spans 14 amino acids. V shed 5 bases and J shed 9 bases, with 17 bases lying between them.